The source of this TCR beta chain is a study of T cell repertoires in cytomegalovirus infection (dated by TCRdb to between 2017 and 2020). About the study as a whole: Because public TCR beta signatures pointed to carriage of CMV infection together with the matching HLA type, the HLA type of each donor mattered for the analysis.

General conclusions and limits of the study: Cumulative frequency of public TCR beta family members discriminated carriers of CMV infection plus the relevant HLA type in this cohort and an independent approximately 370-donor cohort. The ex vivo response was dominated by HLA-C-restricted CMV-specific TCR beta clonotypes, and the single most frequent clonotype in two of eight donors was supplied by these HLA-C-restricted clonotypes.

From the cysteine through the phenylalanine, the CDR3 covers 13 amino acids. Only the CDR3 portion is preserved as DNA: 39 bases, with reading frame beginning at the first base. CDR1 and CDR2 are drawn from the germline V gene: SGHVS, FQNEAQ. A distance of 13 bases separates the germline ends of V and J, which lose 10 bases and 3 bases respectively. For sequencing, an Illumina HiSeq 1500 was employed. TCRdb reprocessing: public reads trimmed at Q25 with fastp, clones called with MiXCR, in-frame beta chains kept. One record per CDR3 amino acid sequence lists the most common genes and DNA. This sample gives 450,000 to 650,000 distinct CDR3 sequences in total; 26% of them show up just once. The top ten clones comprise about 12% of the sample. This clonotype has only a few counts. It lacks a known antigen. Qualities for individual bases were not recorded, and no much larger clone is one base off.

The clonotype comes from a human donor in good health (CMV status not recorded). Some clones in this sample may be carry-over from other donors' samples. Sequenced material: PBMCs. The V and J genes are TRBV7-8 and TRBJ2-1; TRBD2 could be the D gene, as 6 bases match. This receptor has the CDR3 CATGGAVYNEQFF. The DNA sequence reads TGTGCCACCGGGGGAGCGGTCTACAATGAGCAGTTCTTC. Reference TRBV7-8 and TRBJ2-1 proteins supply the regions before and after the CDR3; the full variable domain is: GAGVSQSPRYKVAKRGQDVALRCDPISGHVSLFWYQQALGQGPEFLTYFQNEAQLDKSGLPSDRFFAERPEGSVSTLKIQRTQQEDSAVYLCATGGAVYNEQFFGPGTRLTVL.